These 27 T cell receptor beta chains were sequenced from one sample in a study of blood T cell repertoires in COVID-19. Profiling relied on immunoSEQ multiplex PCR, and the TCRdb table lists in-frame clones only, not all of them. The table shows some 390,000 clones, with about 90% occurring only once. What was sequenced was PBMCs or T cells enriched from blood (not recorded which). The receptors shown here come from a young woman who had recovered from COVID-19.

J is TRBJ2-7 and V is TRBV19; 8 nucleotides agree with TRBD2. CDR1 is LNHDA, CDR2 SQIVND, per germline (reference sequence). V shed 7 bases, J shed 7 bases, and the junction held 9 bases outside the gene matches. This CDR3 is 13 amino acids long. CDR3 protein: CASTTGGPAEQYF. The CDR3 DNA is TGTGCCAGTACAACGGGGGGGCCCGCGGAGCAGTACTTC.

The V gene is TRBV7-9, the J gene TRBJ2-7; 8 nucleotides align to TRBD1. From germline, CDR1 is SEHNR and CDR2 FQNEAQ (reference sequence). J lost 6 bases, V lost 4 bases, and 8 bases had no gene match. The CDR3 length is 14 residues. CDR3 in amino acids: CASSSPNGQGEQYF. The DNA of the CDR3 is TGTGCCAGCAGCTCCCCGAACGGACAGGGCGAGCAGTACTTC.

The chain uses TRBV30 and TRBJ2-7, with D tentatively TRBD2 (5 bases). Germline assignment: CDR1 GTSNPN and CDR2 SVGIG (reference sequence). The CDR3 runs to 13 residues. V gave up 4 bases and J gave up 4 bases, with 14 bases separating them. CDR3 sequence reads: CAWKPAGMYEQYF. The CDR3 region has the DNA TGTGCCTGGAAGCCGGCGGGTATGTACGAGCAGTACTTC.

The chain is built from TRBV4-3 and TRBJ2-7, with D tentatively TRBD2 (6 bases). CDR3 length: 14 residues. CDR1 and CDR2 (germline): LGHNA, YSLEER. V was shortened by 0 bases and J by 5 bases, with 11 bases between the two germline ends. CDR3 nucleotide sequence: TGCGCCAGCAGCCAAGATTGGGGAGGAAACGAGCAGTACTTC. Translation: CASSQDWGGNEQYF.

The chain joins TRBV7-9 to TRBJ1-5, with 7 bases aligning to TRBD1. The CDR3 contains 13 residues. V gave up 10 bases and J gave up 9 bases; unmatched junction bases: 12. Germline V lookup: CDR1 SEHNR, CDR2 FQNEAQ (reference sequence). Here the CDR3 reads CAIEGIQGRPQHF. DNA of the CDR3: TGTGCCATCGAGGGTATACAGGGGCGGCCCCAGCATTTT.

This chain uses TRBV18 with TRBJ1-3; tentative D call: TRBD1 (6 bases). Trimming stripped 1 base from V and 1 base from J, with 8 bases between. CDR1 KGHSH and CDR2 LQKENI come from the germline V gene. This CDR3 contains 15 residues. Here the CDR3 reads CASSPRGGSGNTIYF. The CDR3 region has the DNA TGTGCCAGCTCACCACGAGGGGGTTCTGGAAACACCATATATTTT.

The gene calls are TRBV25-1 and TRBJ1-2; TRBD1 might be the D (5 bases). V was shortened by 4 bases and J by 5 bases, with 11 bases between the two germline ends. CDR1 MGHDK and CDR2 SYGVNS come from the germline V gene. The CDR3 spans 13 residues. In DNA form, the CDR3 reads TGTGCCAGCAGTGCTCCAGGGATTTATGGCTACACCTTC. The encoded protein is CASSAPGIYGYTF.

The chain couples TRBV28 to TRBJ1-3; the match to TRBD1 covers 10 bases. The germline CDR1 and CDR2 sequences are MDHEN and SYDVKM. V was clipped by 3 bases and J by 0 bases; unmatched bases: 8. The CDR3 is 18 residues long. CDR3 DNA: TGTGCCAGCAGTTTGGACAGGGGGGGCTTTAGCTCTGGAAACACCATATATTTT. Its translation: CASSLDRGGFSSGNTIYF.

V and J are TRBV18 and TRBJ2-2; a weak D match, TRBD2 (5 bases). Between the trimmed V and J ends, which lost 1 base and 1 base, there was a span of 10 bases. Germline-derived CDR1 and CDR2 are KGHSH and LQKENI. CDR3 length: 16 residues. This CDR3 is CASSPRLAENTGELFF. In nucleotides, the CDR3 is TGTGCCAGCTCACCACGGCTAGCTGAGAACACCGGGGAGCTGTTTTTT.

This chain connects TRBV10-3 to TRBJ2-5; weak D call: TRBD1 (6 bases). The CDR3 is 15 amino acids. V lost 2 bases to trimming and J lost 1 base, with 11 bases between them. Germline lookup yields CDR1 ENHRY and CDR2 SYGVKD. For the CDR3, the DNA is TGTGCCATCAGTGAGCCCAGGGGCGGCCAAGAGACCCAGTACTTC. This sequence encodes CAISEPRGGQETQYF.

This clone was seen only once. This chain connects TRBV4-3 to TRBJ2-3; D remains unclear. The CDR3 has 11 residues. Deletions cut 6 bases from V and 7 bases from J, with 8 bases between. Germline CDR1 is LGHNA and CDR2 is YSLEER. The CDR3 is CASSEENTQYF. The CDR3 region has the DNA TGCGCCAGCAGTGAAGAGAATACGCAGTATTTT.

This clone appeared a few times. V is TRBV6-1 and J is TRBJ1-2; D is unresolved. Trimming shortened V by 0 bases and J by 8 bases, and 16 bases separated the two germline ends. This CDR3 is 15 amino acids long. Germline CDR1 is MNHNS and CDR2 is SASEGT. The CDR3 region is CASSEAPKTGGGYTF. The CDR3 nucleotides are TGTGCCAGCAGTGAAGCGCCCAAGACCGGAGGAGGCTACACCTTC.

V usage is TRBV7-8 and J usage is TRBJ2-7; maybe TRBD2 (6 bases). The CDR3 is 15 amino acids. Germline V gives CDR1 SGHVS, CDR2 FQNEAQ. V was cut by 1 base and J by 1 base, with 11 bases left in between. The CDR3 nucleotides are TGTGCCAGCAGCTTAGGGGCCGGGGGATCCTACGAGCAGTACTTC. Translation gives CASSLGAGGSYEQYF. The variable domain in full, with the rest retrieved from reference TRBV7-8 and TRBJ2-7, is GAGVSQSPRYKVAKRGQDVALRCDPISGHVSLFWYQQALGQGPEFLTYFQNEAQLDKSGLPSDRFFAERPEGSVSTLKIQRTQQEDSAVYLCASSLGAGGSYEQYFGPGTRLTVT.

This clone was found once. The chain has TRBV6-6 and TRBJ1-5; D not certain. The CDR3 has 14 amino acids. Trimming removed 6 bases at V and 6 bases at J, with 15 bases between. Germline CDR1 is MNHNY and CDR2 is SVGAGI (reference sequence). This CDR3 is CASSFRREAQPQHF. DNA for the CDR3: TGTGCCAGCAGCTTCAGGAGGGAAGCTCAGCCCCAGCATTTT.

The sample holds one count of this clone. The chain couples TRBV28 to TRBJ2-7; 13 bases line up with TRBD2. V was clipped by 6 bases and J by 6 bases; unmatched bases: 8. Germline values: CDR1 MDHEN, CDR2 SYDVKM. This CDR3 has 15 amino acids. CDR3 loop: CASRQPGLAGFEQYF. As DNA, the CDR3 is TGTGCCAGCAGACAACCGGGACTAGCGGGATTCGAGCAGTACTTC.

V usage is TRBV5-1 and J usage is TRBJ2-1; D perhaps matches TRBD1 (6 bases). The CDR3 length is 15 residues. Between the trimmed V and J ends, which lost 4 bases and 10 bases, there was a span of 21 bases. CDR1 is SGHRS and CDR2 is YFSETQ in the germline V gene. The DNA of the CDR3 is TGCGCCAGCAGCGTGGACGGGACACCTCCGGAAGAGCAGTTCTTC. It translates to CASSVDGTPPEEQFF.

This clone was observed a single time. The V call is TRBV3-1 (or the pseudogene TRBV3-2), the J call TRBJ1-2, with 9 bases aligning to TRBD1. This CDR3 contains 13 residues. Germline V lookup: CDR1 LGHDT, CDR2 YNNKEL (reference sequence). V lost 4 bases and J lost 8; bases outside the gene matches: 5. The CDR3 sequence: CASSLQGAKGYTF. The CDR3 DNA sequence: TGTGCCAGCAGCCTACAGGGGGCGAAGGGCTACACCTTC.

The V call is TRBV10-3, the J call TRBJ2-1; D is perhaps TRBD1 (6 bases). Germline V gene sequence: CDR1 ENHRY, CDR2 SYGVKD. This CDR3 comprises 14 residues. Between the trimmed V and J ends, which lost 8 bases and 6 bases, there was a span of 17 bases. CDR3 in amino acids: CAIFNSVGGNEQFF. DNA of the CDR3: TGTGCCATCTTCAACAGCGTAGGGGGCAATGAGCAGTTCTTC.

The chain links TRBV29-1 to TRBJ2-1; D is perhaps TRBD1 (6 bases). Germline V gene lookup returns CDR1 SQVTM and CDR2 ANQGSEA. Trimming removed 7 bases at V and 8 bases at J, with 18 bases between. The CDR3 covers 13 residues. CDR3 DNA sequence: TGCAGCGGCGACAGGTACGGATACGATGAGCAGTTCTTC. It specifies CSGDRYGYDEQFF.

The chain is built from TRBV15 and TRBJ1-2; TRBD1 agrees at 9 bases. Losses at the gene ends were 5 bases for V and 6 bases for J; bases not matched to a gene: 4. CDR3 length: 13 amino acids. Germline assignment: CDR1 LNHNV and CDR2 YYDKDF (reference sequence). The CDR3 loop is CATSVRTGDGYTF. The CDR3 DNA follows: TGTGCCACCAGCGTCCGGACAGGGGATGGCTACACCTTC.

The J gene is TRBJ2-7, the V gene TRBV19; D is uncertain. V was shortened by 5 bases and J by 3 bases, with 5 bases between the two germline ends. Germline lookup yields CDR1 LNHDA and CDR2 SQIVND (reference sequence). The CDR3 loop spans 11 amino acids. CDR3 sequence (DNA): TGTGCCAGTAGTGTCGGCTACGAGCAGTACTTC. The encoded protein is CASSVGYEQYF. The full variable domain, in which reference TRBV19 and TRBJ2-7 provide the parts outside the CDR3, is DGGITQSPKYLFRKEGQNVTLSCEQNLNHDAMYWYRQDPGQGLRLIYYSQIVNDFQKGDIAEGYSVSREKKESFPLTVTSAQKNPTAFYLCASSVGYEQYFGPGTRLTVT.

The rearrangement links TRBV6-6 to TRBJ1-4; unclear D gene. Germline CDR1 reads MNHNY; CDR2 reads SVGAGI (reference sequence). The CDR3 has 16 residues. V lost 2 bases and J lost 3, with 13 bases in between. The chain's CDR3 is CASSYQNPPSNEKLFF. CDR3 nucleotides: TGTGCCAGCAGTTACCAAAATCCCCCATCTAATGAAAAACTGTTTTTT.

This clone appeared once. This rearrangement joins TRBV19 to TRBJ1-5, with a weak D call TRBD1 (6 bases). Trimming took off 5 bases at V and 5 bases at J, with 22 bases between the two ends. The CDR3 runs 17 residues. Germline loops: CDR1 LNHDA, CDR2 SQIVND (reference sequence). In nucleotides, the CDR3 is TGTGCCAGTAGTTTTACTGCAGGGGCGGGAGAAGATCAGCCCCAGCATTTT. Its translation: CASSFTAGAGEDQPQHF.

The chain is built from TRBV5-6 and TRBJ1-5; D is unresolved. The germline V and J ends were trimmed by 5 bases and 2 bases, with 5 bases remaining between them. The length of the CDR3 is 12 residues. Germline-derived CDR1 and CDR2 are SGHDT and YYEEEE. In nucleotides, the CDR3 is TGTGCCAGCAGAAAGCGCAATCAGCCCCAGCATTTT. Protein: CASRKRNQPQHF.

The V and J genes are TRBV24-1 and TRBJ2-7, with D possibly matching TRBD1 (6 bases). The germline V gene encodes CDR1 KGHDR and CDR2 SFDVKD. V was cut by 3 bases and J by 2 bases, with 10 bases left in between. This CDR3 is 14 amino acids long. For the CDR3, the DNA is TGTGCCACCAGTGATGCGGACAGCCCCTACGAGCAGTACTTC. It is translated as CATSDADSPYEQYF.

The chain employs TRBV13 and TRBJ1-2; no definite D call. The CDR3 extends over 13 amino acids. From germline, CDR1 is PRHDT and CDR2 FYEKMQ (reference sequence). V lost 5 bases, J lost 5 bases, and 12 bases lay in between. In DNA, the CDR3 is TGTGCCAGCAGCCCCGCCTCGAGGTATGGCTACACCTTC. Translating it yields CASSPASRYGYTF.

This chain joins TRBV19 and TRBJ1-6; 9 bases map to TRBD1. Trimming at V came to 9 bases and at J to 6 bases, leaving 9 bases not matched to a gene. CDR1 and CDR2 from the germline V gene are LNHDA and SQIVND (reference sequence). The CDR3 length is 15 residues. CDR3 sequence: CASKNRDRANSPLHF. For the CDR3, the DNA is TGTGCCAGCAAGAACCGGGACAGGGCTAATTCACCCCTCCACTTT. Full variable domain (remainder filled in from reference TRBV19 and TRBJ1-6): DGGITQSPKYLFRKEGQNVTLSCEQNLNHDAMYWYRQDPGQGLRLIYYSQIVNDFQKGDIAEGYSVSREKKESFPLTVTSAQKNPTAFYLCASKNRDRANSPLHFGNGTRLTVT.